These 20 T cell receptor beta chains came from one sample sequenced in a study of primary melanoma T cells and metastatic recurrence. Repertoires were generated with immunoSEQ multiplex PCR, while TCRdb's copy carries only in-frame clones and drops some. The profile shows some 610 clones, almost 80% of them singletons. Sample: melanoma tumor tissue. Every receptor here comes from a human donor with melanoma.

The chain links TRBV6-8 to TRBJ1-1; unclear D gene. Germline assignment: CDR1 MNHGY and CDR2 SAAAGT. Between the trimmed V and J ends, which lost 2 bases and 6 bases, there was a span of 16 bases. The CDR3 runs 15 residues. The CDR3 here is CASSYRGTRGSEAFF. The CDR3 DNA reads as TGTGCCAGCAGTTACCGTGGCACGAGAGGATCTGAAGCTTTCTTT.

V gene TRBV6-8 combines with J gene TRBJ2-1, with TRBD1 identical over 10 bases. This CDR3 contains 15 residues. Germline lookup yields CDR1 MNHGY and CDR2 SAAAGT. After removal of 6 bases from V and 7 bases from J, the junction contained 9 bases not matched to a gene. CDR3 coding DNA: TGTGCCAGCAGAGACGGGACAGGGGAAGTAAATGAGCAGTTCTTC. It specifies CASRDGTGEVNEQFF.

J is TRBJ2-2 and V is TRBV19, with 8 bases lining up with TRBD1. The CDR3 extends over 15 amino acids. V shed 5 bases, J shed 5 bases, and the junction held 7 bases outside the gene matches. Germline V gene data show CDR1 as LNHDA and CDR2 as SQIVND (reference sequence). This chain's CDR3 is CASSVQGAETGELFF. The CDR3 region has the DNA TGTGCCAGTAGTGTGCAGGGGGCGGAAACCGGGGAGCTGTTTTTT.

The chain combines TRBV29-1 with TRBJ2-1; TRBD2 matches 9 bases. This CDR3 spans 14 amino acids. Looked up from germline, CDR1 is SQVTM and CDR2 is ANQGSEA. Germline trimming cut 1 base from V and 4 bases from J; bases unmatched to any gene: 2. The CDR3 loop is CSVEGLAAYNEQFF. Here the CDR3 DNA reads TGCAGCGTTGAAGGACTAGCGGCTTACAATGAGCAGTTCTTC.

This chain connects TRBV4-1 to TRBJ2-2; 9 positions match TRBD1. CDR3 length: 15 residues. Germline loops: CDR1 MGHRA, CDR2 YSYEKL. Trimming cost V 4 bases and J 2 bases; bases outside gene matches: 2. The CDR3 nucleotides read TGCGCCAGCAGCCCGGGACAGGGAAACACCGGGGAGCTGTTTTTT. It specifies CASSPGQGNTGELFF.

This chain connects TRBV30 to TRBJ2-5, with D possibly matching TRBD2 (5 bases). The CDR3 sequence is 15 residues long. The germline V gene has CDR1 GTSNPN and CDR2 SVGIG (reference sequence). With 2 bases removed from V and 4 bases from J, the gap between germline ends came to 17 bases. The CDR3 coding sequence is TGTGCCTGGAGTTTAAACTTTGGACGGGGAGAGACCCAGTACTTC. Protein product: CAWSLNFGRGETQYF.

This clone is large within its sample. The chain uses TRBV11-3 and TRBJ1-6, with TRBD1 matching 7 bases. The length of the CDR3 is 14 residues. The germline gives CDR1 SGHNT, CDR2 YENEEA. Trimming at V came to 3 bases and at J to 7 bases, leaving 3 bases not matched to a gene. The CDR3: CASSLTGLNSPLHF. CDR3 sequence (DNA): TGTGCCAGCAGCTTGACAGGGCTGAATTCACCCCTCCACTTT.

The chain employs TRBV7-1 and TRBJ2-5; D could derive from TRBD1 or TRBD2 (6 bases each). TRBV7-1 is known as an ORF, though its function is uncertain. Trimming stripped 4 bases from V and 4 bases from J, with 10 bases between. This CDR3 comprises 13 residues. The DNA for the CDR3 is TGTGCCAGCAGCTTAGGGGGGCTAGAGACCCAGTACTTC. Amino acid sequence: CASSLGGLETQYF.

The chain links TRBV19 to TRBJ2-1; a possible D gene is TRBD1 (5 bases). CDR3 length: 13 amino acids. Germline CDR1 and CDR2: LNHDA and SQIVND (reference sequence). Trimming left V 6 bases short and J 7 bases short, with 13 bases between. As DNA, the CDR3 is TGTGCCAGTAGGGACGGCAGGGTGAATGAGCAGTTCTTC. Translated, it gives CASRDGRVNEQFF.

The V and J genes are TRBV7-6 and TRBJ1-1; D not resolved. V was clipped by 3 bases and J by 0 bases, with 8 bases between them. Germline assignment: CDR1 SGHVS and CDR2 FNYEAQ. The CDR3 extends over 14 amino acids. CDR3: CASSFRPLNTEAFF. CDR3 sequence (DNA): TGTGCCAGCAGCTTCCGACCGTTGAACACTGAAGCTTTCTTT.

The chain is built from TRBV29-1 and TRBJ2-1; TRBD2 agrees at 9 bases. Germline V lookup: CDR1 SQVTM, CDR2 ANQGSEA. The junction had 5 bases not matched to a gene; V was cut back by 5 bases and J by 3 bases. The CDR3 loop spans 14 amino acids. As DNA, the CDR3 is TGCAGCGTTTATAGCGGGGGATTCTACAATGAGCAGTTCTTC. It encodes CSVYSGGFYNEQFF.

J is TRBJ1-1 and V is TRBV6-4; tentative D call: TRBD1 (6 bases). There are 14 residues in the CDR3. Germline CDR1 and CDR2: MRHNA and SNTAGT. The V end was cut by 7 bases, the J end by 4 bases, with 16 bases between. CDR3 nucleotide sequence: TGTGCCAGCAAGGAACAGGGACGTGGCACTGAAGCTTTCTTT. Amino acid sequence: CASKEQGRGTEAFF.

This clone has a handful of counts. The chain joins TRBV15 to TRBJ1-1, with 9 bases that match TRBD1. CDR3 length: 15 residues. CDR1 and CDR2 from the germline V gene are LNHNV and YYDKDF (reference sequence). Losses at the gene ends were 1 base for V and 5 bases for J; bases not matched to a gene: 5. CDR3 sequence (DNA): TGTGCCACCAGCAGAGCCGGACAGGGGAAGACTGAAGCTTTCTTT. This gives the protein CATSRAGQGKTEAFF.

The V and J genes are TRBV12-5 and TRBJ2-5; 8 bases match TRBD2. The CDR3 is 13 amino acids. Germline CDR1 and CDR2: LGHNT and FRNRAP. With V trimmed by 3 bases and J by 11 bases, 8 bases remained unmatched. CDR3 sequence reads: CASGLVAGLSQYF. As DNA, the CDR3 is TGTGCTAGTGGTTTAGTAGCGGGACTTTCTCAGTACTTC.

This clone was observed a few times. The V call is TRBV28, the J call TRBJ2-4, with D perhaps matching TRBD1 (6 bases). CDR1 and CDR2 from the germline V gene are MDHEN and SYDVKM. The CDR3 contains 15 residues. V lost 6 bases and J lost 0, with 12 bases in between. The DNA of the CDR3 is TGTGCCAGCAGGCCGACAGGCCTAGCCAAAAACATTCAGTACTTC. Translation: CASRPTGLAKNIQYF. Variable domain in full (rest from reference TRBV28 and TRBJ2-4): DVKVTQSSRYLVKRTGEKVFLECVQDMDHENMFWYRQDPGLGLRLIYFSYDVKMKEKGDIPEGYSVSREKKERFSLILESASTNQTSMYLCASRPTGLAKNIQYFGAGTRLSVL.

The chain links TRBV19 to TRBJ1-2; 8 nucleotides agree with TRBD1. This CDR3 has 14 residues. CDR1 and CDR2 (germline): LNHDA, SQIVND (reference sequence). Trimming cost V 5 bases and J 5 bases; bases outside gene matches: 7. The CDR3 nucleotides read TGTGCCAGTAGTTTTGCGGACAGGGATTATGGCTACACCTTC. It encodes CASSFADRDYGYTF.

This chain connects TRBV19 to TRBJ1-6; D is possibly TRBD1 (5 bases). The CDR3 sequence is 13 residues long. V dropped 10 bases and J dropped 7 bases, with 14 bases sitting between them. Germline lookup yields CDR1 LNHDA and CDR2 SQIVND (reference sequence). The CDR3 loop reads CATTGRVNSPLHF. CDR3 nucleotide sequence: TGTGCCACAACCGGCAGGGTAAATTCACCCCTCCACTTT.

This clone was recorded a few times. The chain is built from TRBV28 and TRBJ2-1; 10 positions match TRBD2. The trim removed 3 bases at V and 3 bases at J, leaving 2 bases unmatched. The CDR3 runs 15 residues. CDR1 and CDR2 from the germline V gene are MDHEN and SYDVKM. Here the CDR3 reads CASSLVAGGYNEQFF. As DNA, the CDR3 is TGTGCCAGCAGTTTGGTAGCGGGAGGCTACAATGAGCAGTTCTTC.

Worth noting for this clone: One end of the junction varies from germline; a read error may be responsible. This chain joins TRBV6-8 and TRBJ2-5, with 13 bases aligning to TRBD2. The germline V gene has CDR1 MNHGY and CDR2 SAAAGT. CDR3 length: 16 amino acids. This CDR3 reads CAISTSGGEYQETQYF. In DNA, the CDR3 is TGTGCCATCAGTACTAGCGGGGGGGAGTACCAAGAGACCCAGTACTTC.

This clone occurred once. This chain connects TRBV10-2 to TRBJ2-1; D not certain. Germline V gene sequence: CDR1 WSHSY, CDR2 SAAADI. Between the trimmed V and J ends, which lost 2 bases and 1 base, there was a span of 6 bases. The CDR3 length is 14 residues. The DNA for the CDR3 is TGCGCCAGCAGTGAGAGGGCTTCCTACAATGAGCAGTTCTTC. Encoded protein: CASSERASYNEQFF.